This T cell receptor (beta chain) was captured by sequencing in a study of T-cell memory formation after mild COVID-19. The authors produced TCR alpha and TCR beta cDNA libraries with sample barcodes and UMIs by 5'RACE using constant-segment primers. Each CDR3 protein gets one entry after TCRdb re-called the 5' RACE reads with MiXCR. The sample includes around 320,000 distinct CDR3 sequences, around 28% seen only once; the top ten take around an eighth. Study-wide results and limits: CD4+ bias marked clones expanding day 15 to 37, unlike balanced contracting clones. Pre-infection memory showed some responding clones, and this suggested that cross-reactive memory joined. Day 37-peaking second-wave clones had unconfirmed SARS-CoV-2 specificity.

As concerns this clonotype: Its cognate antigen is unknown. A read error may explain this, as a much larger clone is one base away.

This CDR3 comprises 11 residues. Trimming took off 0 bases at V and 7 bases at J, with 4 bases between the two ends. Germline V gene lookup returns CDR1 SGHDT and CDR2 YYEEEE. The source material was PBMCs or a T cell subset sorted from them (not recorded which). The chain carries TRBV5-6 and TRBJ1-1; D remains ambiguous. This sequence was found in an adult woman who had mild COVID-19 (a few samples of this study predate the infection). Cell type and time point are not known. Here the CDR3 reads CASSLDIEAFF. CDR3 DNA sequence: TGTGCCAGCAGCTTGGACATTGAAGCTTTCTTT.